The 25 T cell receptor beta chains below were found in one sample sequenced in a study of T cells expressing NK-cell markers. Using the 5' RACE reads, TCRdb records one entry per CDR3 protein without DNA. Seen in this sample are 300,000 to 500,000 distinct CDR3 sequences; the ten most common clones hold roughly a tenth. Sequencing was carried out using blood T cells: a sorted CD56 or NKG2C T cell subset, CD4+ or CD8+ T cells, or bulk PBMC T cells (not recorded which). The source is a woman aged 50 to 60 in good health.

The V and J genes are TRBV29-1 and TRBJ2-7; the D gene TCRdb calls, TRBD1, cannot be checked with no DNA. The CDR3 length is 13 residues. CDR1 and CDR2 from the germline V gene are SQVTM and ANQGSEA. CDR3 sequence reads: CSVGRDRRNEQYF.

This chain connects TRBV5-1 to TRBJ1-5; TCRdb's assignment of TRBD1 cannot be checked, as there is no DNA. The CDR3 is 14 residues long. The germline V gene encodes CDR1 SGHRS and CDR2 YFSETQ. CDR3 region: CATSTGNSNQPQHF.

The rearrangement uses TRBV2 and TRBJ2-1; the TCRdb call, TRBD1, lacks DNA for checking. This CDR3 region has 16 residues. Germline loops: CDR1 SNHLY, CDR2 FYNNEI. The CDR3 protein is CASSERGTLRINEQFF.

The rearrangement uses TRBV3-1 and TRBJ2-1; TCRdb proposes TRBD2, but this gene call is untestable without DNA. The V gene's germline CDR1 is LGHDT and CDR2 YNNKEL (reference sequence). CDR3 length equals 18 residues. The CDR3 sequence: CASSPYPTSVGSYNEQFF.

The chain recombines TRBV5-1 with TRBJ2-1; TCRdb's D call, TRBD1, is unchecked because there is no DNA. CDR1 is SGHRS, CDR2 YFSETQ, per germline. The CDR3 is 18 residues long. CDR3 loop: CASSDGISQGRFGNEQFF.

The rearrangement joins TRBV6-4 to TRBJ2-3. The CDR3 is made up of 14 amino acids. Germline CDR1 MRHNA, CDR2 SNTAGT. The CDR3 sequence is CASSDSGGTDTQYF.

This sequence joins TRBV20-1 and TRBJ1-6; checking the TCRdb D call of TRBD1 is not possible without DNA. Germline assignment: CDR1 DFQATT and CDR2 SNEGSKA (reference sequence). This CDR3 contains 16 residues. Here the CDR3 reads CSARPGQGTINSPLHF.

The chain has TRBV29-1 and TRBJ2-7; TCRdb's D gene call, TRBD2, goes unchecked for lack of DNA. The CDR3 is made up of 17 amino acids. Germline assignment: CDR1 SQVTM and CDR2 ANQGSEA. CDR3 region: CSVDGGPSRSHEYEQYF.

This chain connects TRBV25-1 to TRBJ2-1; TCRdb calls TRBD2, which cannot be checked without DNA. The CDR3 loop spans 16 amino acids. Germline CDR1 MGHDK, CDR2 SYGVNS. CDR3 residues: CASSEYGLADYNEQFF.

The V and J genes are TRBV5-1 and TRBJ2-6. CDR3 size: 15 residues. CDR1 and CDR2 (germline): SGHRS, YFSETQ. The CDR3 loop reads CASSRDSAGANVLTF. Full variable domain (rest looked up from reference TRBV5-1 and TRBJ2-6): KAGVTQTPRYLIKTRGQQVTLSCSPISGHRSVSWYQQTPGQGLQFLFEYFSETQRNKGNFPGRFSGRQFSNSRSEMNVSTLELGDSALYLCASSRDSAGANVLTFGAGSRLTVL.

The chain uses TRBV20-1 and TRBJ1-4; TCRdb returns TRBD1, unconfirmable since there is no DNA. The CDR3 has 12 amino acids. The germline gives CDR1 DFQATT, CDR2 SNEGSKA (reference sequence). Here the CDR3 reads CSAPRPEEKLFF.

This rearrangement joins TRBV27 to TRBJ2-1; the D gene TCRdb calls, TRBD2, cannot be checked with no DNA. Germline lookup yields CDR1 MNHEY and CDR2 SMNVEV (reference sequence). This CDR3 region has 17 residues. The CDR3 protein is CASSLSAWRAGYNEQFF.

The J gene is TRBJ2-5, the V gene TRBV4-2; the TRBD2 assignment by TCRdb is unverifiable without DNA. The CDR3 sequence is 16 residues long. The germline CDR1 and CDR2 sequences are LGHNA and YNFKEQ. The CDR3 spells CASSQEEGRGQETQYF.

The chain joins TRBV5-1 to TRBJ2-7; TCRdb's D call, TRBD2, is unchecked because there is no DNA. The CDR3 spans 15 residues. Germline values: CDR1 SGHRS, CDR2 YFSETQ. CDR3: CASSLASGGVIEQYF.

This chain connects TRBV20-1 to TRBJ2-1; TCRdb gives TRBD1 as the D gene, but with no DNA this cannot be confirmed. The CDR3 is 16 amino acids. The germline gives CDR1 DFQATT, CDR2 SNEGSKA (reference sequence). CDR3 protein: CSAEDRQGFGNNEQFF.

CDR3 loop: CASSRASNTGELFF. This chain uses TRBV7-3 with TRBJ2-2; with no DNA, the TCRdb D assignment of TRBD1 cannot be verified. The CDR3 covers 14 residues. Germline lookup yields CDR1 SGHTA and CDR2 FQGTGA.

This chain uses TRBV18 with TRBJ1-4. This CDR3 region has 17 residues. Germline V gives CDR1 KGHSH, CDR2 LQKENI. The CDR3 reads CASSPSQLTPTNEKLFF.

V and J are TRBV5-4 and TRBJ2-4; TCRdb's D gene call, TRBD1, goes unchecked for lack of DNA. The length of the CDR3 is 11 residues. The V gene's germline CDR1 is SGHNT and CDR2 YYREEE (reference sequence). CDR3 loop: CASSTGAVQYF.

The CDR3 region is CASGRMGYNVLTF. This sequence joins TRBV12-3 or TRBV12-4 and TRBJ2-6; lacking DNA, the TRBD1 call made by TCRdb goes unchecked. This CDR3 is 13 amino acids long.

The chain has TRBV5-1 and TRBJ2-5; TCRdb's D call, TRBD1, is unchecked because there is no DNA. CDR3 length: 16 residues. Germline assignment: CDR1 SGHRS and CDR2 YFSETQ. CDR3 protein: CASSHRDRGGEETQYF.

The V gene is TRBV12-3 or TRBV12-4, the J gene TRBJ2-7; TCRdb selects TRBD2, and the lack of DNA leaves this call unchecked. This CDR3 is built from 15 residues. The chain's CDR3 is CASSSRGGLASEQYF.

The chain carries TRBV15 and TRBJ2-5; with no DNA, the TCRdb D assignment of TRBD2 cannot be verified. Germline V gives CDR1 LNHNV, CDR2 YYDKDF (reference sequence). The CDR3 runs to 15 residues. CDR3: CATSRDWGLGETQYF.

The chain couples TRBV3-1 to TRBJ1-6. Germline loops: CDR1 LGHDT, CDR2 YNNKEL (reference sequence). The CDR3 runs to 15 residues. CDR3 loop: CASSQVWGHNSPLHF.

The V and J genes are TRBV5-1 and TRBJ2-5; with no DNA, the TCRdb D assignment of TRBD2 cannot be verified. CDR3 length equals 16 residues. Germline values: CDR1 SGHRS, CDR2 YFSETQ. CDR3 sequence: CASSPIQTSGQETQYF. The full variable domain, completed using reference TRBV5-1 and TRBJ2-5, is KAGVTQTPRYLIKTRGQQVTLSCSPISGHRSVSWYQQTPGQGLQFLFEYFSETQRNKGNFPGRFSGRQFSNSRSEMNVSTLELGDSALYLCASSPIQTSGQETQYFGPGTRLLVL.

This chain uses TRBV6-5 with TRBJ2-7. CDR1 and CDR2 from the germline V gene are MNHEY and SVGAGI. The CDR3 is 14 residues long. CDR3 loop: CASATSAQPYEQYF.